This paragraph covers one T cell receptor beta chain sequence. Germline assignment: CDR1 SGHDT and CDR2 YYEEEE. Trimming removed 6 bases from V and 0 bases from J, with 15 bases in between. The CDR3 sequence is 15 residues long. Original analysis: Amplification of reference gene primers provided the estimated nucleated cell counts. TCRdb's table, derived via immunoSEQ multiplex PCR, lists solely in-frame clones and lacks some. D and trimming were read from the DNA, whereas the V and J calls and clone size are those reported in that table. The sample yields around 60,000 clones, over 70% seen once. The sample is drawn from a study of blood T cell repertoires in COVID-19. About the research overall: Italy, Spain and the United States were the sources of the convalescent and acute COVID-19 samples. T cells, B-cell-depleted T cells, or PBMCs supplied cDNA or gDNA.

The TCR comes from a human donor in a cohort sampled during active COVID-19. This chain joins TRBV5-6 and TRBJ2-5; a possible D gene is TRBD1 (6 bases). Input material: peripheral blood. For the CDR3, the DNA is TGTGCCAGCATCCGTCGGGACACGAACCAAGAGACCCAGTACTTC. This encodes CASIRRDTNQETQYF.